The entry that follows covers one TCR beta chain sequence. Its antigen remains unknown. Investigators sorted each CD8+ T cell subset in triplicate, taking 300,000 cells each time. CD45RO-CCR7+CD27+CD95- was the phenotype of naive CD8+ T cells. This entry belongs to a study of CXCR3-negative and CXCR3-positive naive CD8 T cells. The method, 5' RACE with UMI labels, was used to prepare the TRB cDNA libraries. TCRdb reworked the 5' RACE reads into one entry per CDR3 protein, no DNA. In total, the table holds approximately 89,000 distinct CDR3 sequences. Whole-study findings and limits: Comparably high diversity was seen in both naive subsets, and much lower diversity in memory CD8+ cells. Higher TRB CDR3 hydrophobicity marked CXCR3-positive naive cells relative to CXCR3-negative naive cells. In naive cells, CXCR3-negative and CXCR3-positive subsets had similar TRBV-TRBJ usage; memory cells differed.

Sequenced input: naive CXCR3+ CD8+ T cells from blood. The subset denotes: CD45RO-CCR7+CD27+CD95- naive CD8+ T cells expressing CXCR3 (TNR3+). This receptor was identified in a human donor in good health. Some clones in this sample may be carry-over from other donors' samples.

CDR3 region: CASSGAAEPPFF. The chain links TRBV2 to TRBJ2-1; TCRdb proposes TRBD2, but this gene call is untestable without DNA. Germline V gene data show CDR1 as SNHLY and CDR2 as FYNNEI. This CDR3 region has 12 residues. Complete variable domain (other parts from reference TRBV2 and TRBJ2-1): EPEVTQTPSHQVTQMGQEVILRCVPISNHLYFYWYRQILGQKVEFLVSFYNNEISEKSEIFDDQFSVERPDGSNFTLKIRSTKLEDSAMYFCASSGAAEPPFFGPGTRLTVL.